These T cell receptor beta chains were read from a single sample in a study of blood T cell repertoires in COVID-19. Clones were sequenced by immunoSEQ multiplex PCR, and TCRdb holds only the in-frame ones, with some missing. This sample carries roughly 92,000 clones, about nine tenths of them seen once, and the ten largest clones take 5.1%. Material: peripheral blood. These receptors all stem from a man aged 50-60 years with acute or convalescent COVID-19. The CDR3 runs from the conserved cysteine through the conserved F or W. Each record gives: D gene, J gene, clone size, V gene, CDR3 protein, CDR3 DNA. A D gene is named only where the DNA matches it firmly. Not every row has a clone size; where given, it reads once, few, many or a size class.

TRBD1	TRBJ1-3	NA	TRBV27	CASSFATGRGNTIYF	TGTGCCAGCAGTTTTGCGACAGGGCGAGGAAACACCATATATTTT
NA	TRBJ1-2	NA	TRBV19	CASLDSNWGYGYTF	TGTGCCAGTCTTGACAGCAACTGGGGCTATGGCTACACCTTC
NA	TRBJ1-3	NA	TRBV7-7	CASSLDRGTGNTIYF	TGTGCCAGCAGCTTAGATCGGGGAACCGGAAACACCATATATTTT
TRBD1	TRBJ1-1	NA	TRBV6-4	CASSRQGNTEAFF	TGTGCCAGCAGTCGACAGGGGAACACTGAAGCTTTCTTT
NA	TRBJ2-7	NA	TRBV18	CASSPSEVHEQYF	TGTGCCAGCTCACCATCGGAGGTCCACGAGCAGTACTTC
NA	TRBJ2-7	NA	TRBV28	CASSMSVREQYF	TGTGCCAGCAGTATGTCCGTCCGCGAGCAGTACTTC
TRBD2	TRBJ2-2	few	TRBV4-3	CASSQRTSGEVGTGELFF	TGCGCCAGCAGCCAACGGACTAGCGGGGAGGTGGGCACCGGGGAGCTGTTTTTT
TRBD2	TRBJ2-2	NA	TRBV11-2	CASRHGLAGGHTGELFF	TGTGCCAGCAGACACGGACTAGCGGGAGGCCACACCGGGGAGCTGTTTTTT
TRBD1	TRBJ1-5	NA	TRBV10-1	CAETGTGGGCNQPQHF	TGCGCCGAGACAGGGACAGGGGGCGGTTGCAATCAGCCCCAGCATTTT
NA	TRBJ2-1	NA	TRBV21-1	CARPWEGTGSGNEQFF	TGTGCCAGGCCCTGGGAGGGGACAGGGAGTGGAAATGAGCAGTTCTTC
NA	TRBJ1-6	NA	TRBV30	CAWSPGNAPLHF	TGTGCCTGGAGTCCCGGGAACGCACCCCTCCACTTT
NA	TRBJ2-5	NA	TRBV5-1	CASSAGPQETQYF	TGCGCCAGCAGCGCGGGGCCCCAAGAGACCCAGTACTTC
NA	TRBJ2-7	NA	TRBV12-3/TRBV12-4	CASSPDSSYEQYF	TGTGCCAGCAGCCCGGACAGCTCCTACGAGCAGTACTTC
TRBD2	TRBJ2-5	few	TRBV10-3	CAISGPWTSGSGETQYF	TGTGCCATCAGTGGCCCCTGGACTAGCGGGAGCGGGGAGACCCAGTACTTC
NA	TRBJ1-1	NA	TRBV18	CASSPPRLGNTEAFF	TGTGCCAGCTCACCACCGAGGTTAGGGAACACTGAAGCTTTCTTT
NA	TRBJ1-4	NA	TRBV5-1	CASSLGTVANEKLFF	TGCGCCAGCAGCTTGGGAACGGTAGCTAATGAAAAACTGTTTTTT
TRBD2	TRBJ2-3	NA	TRBV10-3	CAISGKSGRSGDTQYF	TGTGCCATCAGTGGGAAAAGCGGGAGGAGTGGAGATACGCAGTATTTT
TRBD2	TRBJ2-1	NA	TRBV19	CASSEREAQFF	TGTGCCAGTAGCGAGCGGGAGGCACAGTTCTTC
TRBD2	TRBJ2-3	NA	TRBV30	CAWSGTSGSGTDTQYF	TGTGCCTGGAGCGGGACTAGCGGGAGTGGCACAGATACGCAGTATTTT
NA	TRBJ2-7	NA	TRBV3-1/TRBV3-2	CASSPETGSGYEQYF	TGTGCCAGCAGCCCAGAAACCGGGAGCGGCTACGAGCAGTACTTC
NA	TRBJ2-7	NA	TRBV7-9	CASSLVPEPYEQYF	TGTGCCAGCAGCTTAGTACCCGAGCCCTACGAGCAGTACTTC
NA	TRBJ1-1	NA	TRBV27	CASSLSLGQTNTEAFF	TGTGCCAGCAGTTTATCTCTTGGACAGACGAACACTGAAGCTTTCTTT
NA	TRBJ2-2	NA	TRBV9	CASSYGTGSRELFF	TGTGCCAGCAGCTATGGGACTGGAAGTCGGGAGCTGTTTTTT
NA	TRBJ1-2	NA	TRBV5-6	CASSPGTGSIMGGYTF	TGTGCCAGCAGCCCCGGCACAGGGTCCATTATGGGTGGCTACACCTTC
TRBD1	TRBJ1-1	NA	TRBV9	CASSVPDRGSAEAFF	TGTGCCAGCAGCGTCCCCGACAGGGGGTCGGCTGAAGCTTTCTTT
TRBD2	TRBJ2-3	NA	TRBV7-2	CASSPRLLAMGRGTQYF	TGTGCCAGCAGCCCCAGGCTACTAGCGATGGGTAGAGGTACGCAGTATTTT
NA	TRBJ2-7	NA	TRBV2	CASSEAGGGFGQYF	TGTGCCAGCAGTGAAGCGGGCGGAGGTTTCGGGCAGTACTTC
TRBD1	TRBJ2-5	NA	TRBV27	CASSRPTGTGIQETQYF	TGTGCCAGCAGTCGACCAACCGGGACAGGGATCCAAGAGACCCAGTACTTC
NA	TRBJ1-3	NA	TRBV30	CAWSVGNSGNTIYF	TGTGCCTGGAGTGTCGGTAACTCTGGAAACACCATATATTTT
TRBD1	TRBJ2-6	NA	TRBV15	CATEGQGIRSGANVLTF	TGTGCCACCGAGGGACAGGGAATCAGGTCTGGGGCCAACGTCCTGACTTTC
TRBD2	TRBJ2-5	NA	TRBV5-4	CASSPRPSASGQETQYF	TGTGCCAGCAGCCCCCGGCCCTCTGCTAGCGGGCAAGAGACCCAGTACTTC
NA	TRBJ1-5	NA	TRBV24-1	CATSDSTRGHQPQHF	TGTGCCACCAGTGATTCTACAAGAGGGCATCAGCCCCAGCATTTT
NA	TRBJ2-1	NA	TRBV11-2	CASSPRREQFF	TGTGCCAGCAGCCCCCGGAGAGAGCAGTTCTTC
NA	TRBJ2-7	NA	TRBV5-6	CASSLDLGQSYEQYF	TGTGCCAGCAGCTTGGACCTGGGGCAGTCCTACGAGCAGTACTTC
TRBD1	TRBJ1-2	NA	TRBV14	CASSRWTGESYGYTF	TGTGCCAGCAGCCGTTGGACAGGGGAATCCTATGGCTACACCTTC
NA	TRBJ1-4	NA	TRBV3-1/TRBV3-2	CASSLYGARDEKLFF	TGTGCCAGCAGCCTGTACGGCGCTCGGGATGAAAAACTGTTTTTT
NA	TRBJ2-1	NA	TRBV3-1/TRBV3-2	CASSQGGGVGYNEQFF	TGTGCCAGCAGCCAAGGTGGAGGGGTCGGTTACAATGAGCAGTTCTTC
TRBD2	TRBJ2-7	NA	TRBV2	CASLTASGRGEQYF	TGTGCCAGCCTTACAGCTAGCGGGAGGGGAGAGCAGTACTTC
NA	TRBJ1-1	NA	TRBV29-1	CSVDPSTGAAFF	TGCAGCGTTGATCCCTCGACAGGTGCAGCTTTCTTT
NA	TRBJ2-1	once	TRBV29-1	CSVEGARDRYNEQFF	TGCAGCGTTGAAGGGGCGAGGGATCGGTACAATGAGCAGTTCTTC
TRBD1	TRBJ2-7	NA	TRBV5-6	CASSRDRGILEQYF	TGTGCCAGCAGCCGGGACAGGGGAATCCTCGAGCAGTACTTC
TRBD1	TRBJ2-7	NA	TRBV7-2	CASSLLGDSQSGEQYF	TGTGCCAGCAGCTTATTGGGGGACAGCCAGTCGGGAGAGCAGTACTTC
NA	TRBJ1-1	NA	TRBV18	CASSSSGGGKGNTEAFF	TGTGCCAGCTCATCCTCTGGGGGGGGAAAGGGGAACACTGAAGCTTTCTTT
NA	TRBJ1-1	NA	TRBV20-1	CSARVGAEAFF	TGCAGTGCTAGAGTCGGTGCTGAAGCTTTCTTT
NA	TRBJ1-1	once	TRBV5-5	CASGLPGDTEAFF	TGTGCCAGCGGACTACCCGGGGACACTGAAGCTTTCTTT